The 32 T cell receptor beta chains reported below all come from one sample, sequenced in a study of OX40 agonist ivuxolimab in advanced cancers. Profiling relied on immunoSEQ multiplex PCR, and the TCRdb table lists in-frame clones only, not all of them. The sample includes tens of thousands of clones, about 93% of them seen just once. Material: CD4+ or CD8+ T cells sorted from blood, obtained in a trial of the OX40 agonist ivuxolimab. These receptor sequences come from an adult with an advanced solid tumor such as melanoma, head and neck, liver or kidney cancer.

V usage is TRBV7-9 and J usage is TRBJ2-7, with a tentative D call TRBD1 (5 bases). V was cut by 1 base and J by 2 bases, with 12 bases left in between. The V gene's germline CDR1 is SEHNR and CDR2 FQNEAQ (reference sequence). The length of the CDR3 is 15 residues. CDR3 DNA: TGTGCCAGCAGCTTAGTCAGGGTGGGTCCCTACGAGCAGTACTTC. Protein: CASSLVRVGPYEQYF.

V usage is TRBV10-2 and J usage is TRBJ1-1; D perhaps matches TRBD1 (5 bases). Trimming left V 3 bases short and J 1 base short, with 9 bases between. There are 14 residues in the CDR3. The V gene's germline CDR1 is WSHSY and CDR2 SAAADI. The CDR3 DNA is TGCGCCAGCAGTGACGGCAGGGCGAACACTGAAGCTTTCTTT. As protein: CASSDGRANTEAFF.

The chain recombines TRBV19 with TRBJ1-5; D possibly corresponds to TRBD1 (6 bases). The germline V and J ends were trimmed by 8 bases and 3 bases, with 17 bases remaining between them. Germline loops: CDR1 LNHDA, CDR2 SQIVND (reference sequence). The CDR3 loop spans 15 amino acids. CDR3 protein: CASCTGLSDNQPQHF. The CDR3 DNA sequence: TGTGCCAGTTGCACAGGGCTATCAGACAATCAGCCCCAGCATTTT.

This chain connects TRBV5-6 to TRBJ1-6, with 7 bases fitting TRBD1. V trimming: 4 bases; J trimming: 8 bases; junction bases outside the gene matches: 9. CDR3 size: 15 residues. The germline V gene has CDR1 SGHDT and CDR2 YYEEEE. The CDR3 loop reads CASSPDGTAYSPLHF. The CDR3 DNA sequence: TGTGCCAGCAGCCCGGACGGGACAGCGTATTCACCCCTCCACTTT. Supplemented by reference TRBV5-6 and TRBJ1-6, the full variable domain reads DAGVTQSPTHLIKTRGQQVTLRCSPKSGHDTVSWYQQALGQGPQFIFQYYEEEERQRGNFPDRFSGHQFPNYSSELNVNALLLGDSALYLCASSPDGTAYSPLHFGNGTRLTVT.

This chain connects TRBV19 to TRBJ2-1; no firm D call. V lost 0 bases, J lost 3 bases, and 12 bases lay in between. Per the germline V gene, CDR1 is LNHDA and CDR2 is SQIVND (reference sequence). This CDR3 is built from 16 residues. CDR3 in DNA: TGTGCCAGTAGTATAGATGGTGCGGTAGGCTACAATGAGCAGTTCTTC. Its translation is CASSIDGAVGYNEQFF.

This chain links TRBV19 with TRBJ1-2; TRBD1 is a possible D gene (6 bases). CDR1 is LNHDA and CDR2 is SQIVND in the germline V gene (reference sequence). The CDR3 has 14 residues. Between the trimmed V and J ends, which lost 5 bases and 6 bases, there was a span of 16 bases. This CDR3 reads CASSPRGGWDGYTF. The DNA for the CDR3 is TGTGCCAGTAGTCCCAGGGGAGGATGGGATGGCTACACCTTC.

The chain employs TRBV4-1 and TRBJ2-1; 8 bases map to TRBD1. The CDR3 loop spans 16 amino acids. With 0 bases clipped from V and 6 bases from J, the junction kept 7 bases outside the gene matches. Germline V gene lookup returns CDR1 MGHRA and CDR2 YSYEKL. The CDR3 loop is CASSQDWAGGLNEQFF. CDR3 nucleotides: TGCGCCAGCAGCCAAGATTGGGCAGGGGGCCTCAATGAGCAGTTCTTC.

About this clone itself: At the DNA level, this CDR3 is encoded by other sequences in the same sample as well. The chain employs TRBV27 and TRBJ1-5, with a weak D call TRBD1 (6 bases). Trimming shortened V by 2 bases and J by 7 bases, and 6 bases separated the two germline ends. The CDR3 runs 12 residues. In germline, CDR1 is MNHEY, CDR2 SMNVEV (reference sequence). The CDR3 nucleotides are TGTGCCAGCAGTTTAGGGGGCCAGCCCCAGCATTTT. Encoded protein: CASSLGGQPQHF.

The chain couples TRBV4-3 to TRBJ2-3, with 13 nucleotides matching TRBD2. In germline, CDR1 is LGHNA, CDR2 YSLEER. V lost 8 bases to trimming and J lost 9 bases; unmatched junction nucleotides: 11. CDR3 length: 15 residues. CDR3 sequence (DNA): TGCGCCAGCCGGCCAGCCGGGACTAGCGGGAACACGCAGTATTTT. It encodes CASRPAGTSGNTQYF.

The chain is built from TRBV23-1 and TRBJ2-1, with D unresolved. TRBV23-1 is reported as an ORF; its role is uncertain. The CDR3 is 16 amino acids. The ends were cut back, 0 bases at V and 8 bases at J, with 17 bases in the middle. This chain's CDR3 is CASSQSRPGRRDEQFF. The CDR3 coding sequence is TGCGCCAGCAGTCAATCGAGGCCTGGGCGGCGCGATGAGCAGTTCTTC.

V usage is TRBV19 and J usage is TRBJ1-6, with a possible D match to TRBD1 (6 bases). Trimming cost V 3 bases and J 7 bases, with 13 bases left between them. The CDR3 is made up of 15 amino acids. CDR1 is LNHDA and CDR2 is SQIVND in the germline V gene (reference sequence). The CDR3 nucleotides read TGTGCCAGTAGTATTATGGGGGGCATGAATTCACCCCTCCACTTT. This gives the protein CASSIMGGMNSPLHF. The full variable domain, in which reference TRBV19 and TRBJ1-6 provide the parts outside the CDR3, is DGGITQSPKYLFRKEGQNVTLSCEQNLNHDAMYWYRQDPGQGLRLIYYSQIVNDFQKGDIAEGYSVSREKKESFPLTVTSAQKNPTAFYLCASSIMGGMNSPLHFGNGTRLTVT.

The table lists this clone with a few counts. V usage is TRBV11-2 and J usage is TRBJ2-7, with D possibly TRBD1 on 5 matching bases. The CDR3 consists of 15 residues. V lost 5 bases and J 2 bases, leaving 16 bases between the germline ends. Germline V lookup: CDR1 SGHAT, CDR2 FQNNGV. In DNA, the CDR3 is TGTGCCAGCAGCCTCGACCTGGGGCTAACCTACGAGCAGTACTTC. As protein: CASSLDLGLTYEQYF.

V and J are TRBV13 and TRBJ1-1, with TRBD1 as a possible D gene (5 bases). V was clipped by 1 base and J by 2 bases, with 8 bases between them. Germline V gives CDR1 PRHDT, CDR2 FYEKMQ (reference sequence). This CDR3 has 14 residues. CDR3 nucleotide sequence: TGTGCCAGCAGCTTAGTTGGGGGAAACACTGAAGCTTTCTTT. It translates to CASSLVGGNTEAFF.

V usage is TRBV5-1 and J usage is TRBJ2-1; D ambiguous. CDR1 is SGHRS and CDR2 is YFSETQ in the germline V gene. The CDR3 length is 11 residues. V was trimmed by 0 bases and J by 9 bases, leaving 4 bases between them. The CDR3 sequence: CASSLGVEQFF. The CDR3 DNA is TGCGCCAGCAGCTTGGGAGTTGAGCAGTTCTTC.

The chain is built from TRBV7-9 and TRBJ1-4; 7 positions match TRBD1. Germline V lookup: CDR1 SEHNR, CDR2 FQNEAQ (reference sequence). The CDR3 runs 15 residues. Trimming at V came to 6 bases and at J to 5 bases, leaving 9 bases not matched to a gene. The CDR3 here is CASSRTGDPNEKLFF. As DNA, the CDR3 is TGTGCCAGCAGTCGCACAGGGGACCCGAATGAAAAACTGTTTTTT. The whole variable domain, remainder taken from reference TRBV7-9 and TRBJ1-4, is DTGVSQNPRHKITKRGQNVTFRCDPISEHNRLYWYRQTLGQGPEFLTYFQNEAQLEKSRLLSDRFSAERPKGSFSTLEIQRTEQGDSAMYLCASSRTGDPNEKLFFGSGTQLSVL.

This chain uses TRBV6-1 with TRBJ1-1; 9 bases map to TRBD1. Per the germline V gene, CDR1 is MNHNS and CDR2 is SASEGT. The CDR3 totals 17 residues. V lost 1 base, J lost 3 bases, and 9 bases stayed unmatched. The CDR3 region has the DNA TGTGCCAGCAGTGAAGTGGAACAGGGGGCCTATTACACTGAAGCTTTCTTT. As protein: CASSEVEQGAYYTEAFF.

This rearrangement joins TRBV29-1 to TRBJ2-4, with D perhaps matching TRBD1 (5 bases). The CDR3 is made up of 13 amino acids. The V gene lost 7 bases and the J gene lost 8 bases, with 18 bases spanning the gap. CDR1 is SQVTM, CDR2 ANQGSEA, per germline. Here the CDR3 reads CSARPQGGYIQYF. Written as DNA, the CDR3 is TGCAGCGCCCGACCGCAGGGCGGTTACATTCAGTACTTC.

This clone was observed a handful of times. J is TRBJ1-5 and V is TRBV7-9; 7 positions match TRBD1. This CDR3 region has 15 residues. Germline assignment: CDR1 SEHNR and CDR2 FQNEAQ (reference sequence). V shed 3 bases, J shed 4 bases, and the junction held 6 bases outside the gene matches. CDR3 region: CASSLGGQRNQPQHF. The CDR3 DNA follows: TGTGCCAGCAGCTTGGGGGGACAGCGGAATCAGCCCCAGCATTTT.

The chain uses TRBV27 and TRBJ2-1; TRBD1 matches 9 bases. This CDR3 is built from 16 residues. The ends lost 6 bases at V and 4 bases at J; junction bases unmatched: 10. Looked up from germline, CDR1 is MNHEY and CDR2 is SMNVEV (reference sequence). The CDR3 sequence: CASSQIRDRDYNEQFF. The CDR3 nucleotides are TGTGCCAGCAGCCAGATCCGGGACAGGGATTACAATGAGCAGTTCTTC.

The V gene is TRBV6-5, the J gene TRBJ1-1; possible D gene TRBD1, 5 bases. The germline CDR1 and CDR2 sequences are MNHEY and SVGAGI. Trimming took 5 bases from V and 3 from J, leaving 10 bases between them. The CDR3 spans 13 residues. CDR3 residues: CASSLGGDTEAFF. CDR3 sequence (DNA): TGTGCCAGCAGTCTGGGGGGGGACACTGAAGCTTTCTTT.

CDR3 sequence: CSDRDYNEQFF. CDR3 bases: TGCAGCGACCGGGACTACAATGAGCAGTTCTTC. This chain links TRBV29-1 with TRBJ2-1, with D possibly TRBD2 on 5 matching bases. Per the germline V gene, CDR1 is SQVTM and CDR2 is ANQGSEA. V was cut by 7 bases and J by 3 bases, with 7 bases left in between. The CDR3 sequence is 11 residues long.

The chain has TRBV19 and TRBJ1-1, with TRBD1 identical over 9 bases. CDR1 and CDR2 from the germline V gene are LNHDA and SQIVND (reference sequence). V lost 3 bases and J lost 0; bases outside the gene matches: 2. The CDR3 consists of 15 residues. The CDR3 coding sequence is TGTGCCAGTAGTATTGGGACAGGGATGAACACTGAAGCTTTCTTT. It yields the protein CASSIGTGMNTEAFF.

This sequence joins TRBV6-1 and TRBJ1-5; a weak D match, TRBD1 (5 bases). CDR1 is MNHNS and CDR2 is SASEGT in the germline V gene. V lost 3 bases to trimming and J lost 0 bases, with 9 bases between them. CDR3 size: 15 residues. The CDR3 is CASSDGAYSNQPQHF. For the CDR3, the DNA is TGTGCCAGCAGTGATGGGGCATATAGCAATCAGCCCCAGCATTTT.

By share, this clone ranks as medium-sized. The chain recombines TRBV5-1 with TRBJ1-3; TRBD1 might be the D (5 bases). CDR3 length: 16 amino acids. CDR1 is SGHRS and CDR2 is YFSETQ in the germline V gene. Trimming stripped 4 bases from V and 0 bases from J, with 14 bases between. DNA of the CDR3: TGCGCCAGCAGCCCCGACAGCACGAGCTCTGGAAACACCATATATTTT. Translating it yields CASSPDSTSSGNTIYF.

The rearrangement links TRBV4-2 to TRBJ1-1, with D hard to call. CDR3 length equals 13 residues. V lost 2 bases, J lost 8 bases, and 12 bases lay in between. The germline CDR1 and CDR2 sequences are LGHNA and YNFKEQ. The CDR3 DNA follows: TGTGCCAGCAGCCAACATTTGGGGATGGAAGCTTTCTTT. This translates into CASSQHLGMEAFF.

The chain has TRBV7-2 and TRBJ1-3; D remains ambiguous. CDR1 is SGHTA, CDR2 FQGNSA, per germline. This CDR3 spans 15 amino acids. V shed 3 bases and J shed 0 bases, with 9 bases lying between them. This CDR3 is CASSFWFSSGNTIYF. CDR3 nucleotide sequence: TGTGCCAGCAGCTTCTGGTTTAGCTCTGGAAACACCATATATTTT.

This chain uses TRBV6-5 with TRBJ2-5; 7 nucleotides align to TRBD1. The J segment lost 5 bases and the V segment lost 0 bases, leaving 9 bases of the junction unmatched. This CDR3 has 16 amino acids. The germline V gene encodes CDR1 MNHEY and CDR2 SVGAGI. The CDR3 is CASSYSLQGMGETQYF. CDR3 sequence (DNA): TGTGCCAGCAGTTACTCGTTACAGGGGATGGGGGAGACCCAGTACTTC.

In nucleotides, the CDR3 is TGTGCCAGCAGTTTACTGGAAATAGCTCGAGTCACAGATACGCAGTATTTT. Its translation is CASSLLEIARVTDTQYF. V is TRBV28 and J is TRBJ2-3; D ambiguous. Germline CDR1 MDHEN, CDR2 SYDVKM. The CDR3 spans 17 residues. Trimming stripped 2 bases from V and 2 bases from J, with 17 bases between. The full variable domain, rest sourced from reference TRBV28 and TRBJ2-3, is DVKVTQSSRYLVKRTGEKVFLECVQDMDHENMFWYRQDPGLGLRLIYFSYDVKMKEKGDIPEGYSVSREKKERFSLILESASTNQTSMYLCASSLLEIARVTDTQYFGPGTRLTVL.

The chain joins TRBV19 to TRBJ2-7; maybe TRBD2 (6 bases). Trimming shortened V by 1 base and J by 3 bases, and 10 bases separated the two germline ends. Germline CDR1 reads LNHDA; CDR2 reads SQIVND (reference sequence). The CDR3 length is 14 residues. CDR3: CASSIGGGRYEQYF. CDR3 bases: TGTGCCAGTAGTATAGGGGGAGGCCGCTACGAGCAGTACTTC.

The table lists this clone with a count of one. The CDR3 bases are TGTGCCAGTAGTTACCGACAGGGAAATCAGCCCCAGCATTTT. It specifies CASSYRQGNQPQHF. The rearrangement links TRBV19 to TRBJ1-5, with 7 nucleotides matching TRBD1. The CDR3 has 14 amino acids. Germline loops: CDR1 LNHDA, CDR2 SQIVND (reference sequence). Losses at the gene ends were 5 bases for V and 4 bases for J; bases not matched to a gene: 5.

This clone appeared a few times. The rearrangement links TRBV7-9 to TRBJ1-1; D gene uncertain. Germline V lookup: CDR1 SEHNR, CDR2 FQNEAQ (reference sequence). The CDR3 spans 12 residues. The V gene lost 2 bases and the J gene lost 4 bases, with 5 bases spanning the gap. CDR3 sequence reads: CASSLQSTEAFF. Here the CDR3 DNA reads TGTGCCAGCAGCTTACAGAGCACTGAAGCTTTCTTT.

The chain combines TRBV5-1 with TRBJ2-5; 10 nucleotides align to TRBD2. The CDR3 sequence is 18 residues long. Germline V CDR1 and CDR2: SGHRS, YFSETQ. Losses at the gene ends were 2 bases for V and 0 bases for J; bases not matched to a gene: 10. CDR3 sequence (DNA): TGCGCCAGCAGCTTTCTAAGCCTAGCGGGAGCAAACCAAGAGACCCAGTACTTC. This codes for CASSFLSLAGANQETQYF.